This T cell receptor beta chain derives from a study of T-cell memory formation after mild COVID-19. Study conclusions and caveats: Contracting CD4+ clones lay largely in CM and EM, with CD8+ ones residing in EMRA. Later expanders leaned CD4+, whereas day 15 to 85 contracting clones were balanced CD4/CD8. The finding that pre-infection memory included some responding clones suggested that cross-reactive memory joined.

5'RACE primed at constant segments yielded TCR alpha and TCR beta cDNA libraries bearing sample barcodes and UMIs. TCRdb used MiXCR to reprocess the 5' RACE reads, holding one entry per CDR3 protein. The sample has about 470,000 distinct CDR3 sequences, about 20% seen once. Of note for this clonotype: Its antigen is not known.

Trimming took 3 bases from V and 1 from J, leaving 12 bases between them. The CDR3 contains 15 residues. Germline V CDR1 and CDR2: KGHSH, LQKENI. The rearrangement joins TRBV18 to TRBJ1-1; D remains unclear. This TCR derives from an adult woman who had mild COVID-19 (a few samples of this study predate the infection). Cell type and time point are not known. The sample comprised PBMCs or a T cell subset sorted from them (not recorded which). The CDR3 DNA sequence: TGTGCCAGCTCACCGGGTTGGTCCAGGAACACTGAAGCTTTCTTT. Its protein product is CASSPGWSRNTEAFF.